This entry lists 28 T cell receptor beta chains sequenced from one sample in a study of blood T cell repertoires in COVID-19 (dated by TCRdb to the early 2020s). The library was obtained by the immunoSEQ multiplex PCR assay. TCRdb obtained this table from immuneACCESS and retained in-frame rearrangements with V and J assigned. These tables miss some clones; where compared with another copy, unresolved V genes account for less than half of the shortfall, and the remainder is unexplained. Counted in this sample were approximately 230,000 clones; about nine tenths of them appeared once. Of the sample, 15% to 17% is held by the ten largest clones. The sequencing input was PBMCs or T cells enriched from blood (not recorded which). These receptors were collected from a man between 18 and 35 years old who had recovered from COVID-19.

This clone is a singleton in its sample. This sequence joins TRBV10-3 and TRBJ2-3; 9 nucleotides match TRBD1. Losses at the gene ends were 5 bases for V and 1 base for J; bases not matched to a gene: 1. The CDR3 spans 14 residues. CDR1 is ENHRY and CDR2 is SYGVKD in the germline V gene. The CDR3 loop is CAISRTGGTDTQYF. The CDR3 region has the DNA TGTGCCATCAGTAGGACAGGGGGCACAGATACGCAGTATTTT.

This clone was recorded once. For the CDR3, the DNA is TGTGCCAGCAGCCGAAGCCTAGCAGAGGGCTATGGCTACACCTTC. This translates into CASSRSLAEGYGYTF. The chain employs TRBV6-6 and TRBJ1-2; no firm D call. Trimming stripped 6 bases from V and 4 bases from J, with 18 bases between. Germline V gene data show CDR1 as MNHNY and CDR2 as SVGAGI (reference sequence). The CDR3 is 15 residues long.

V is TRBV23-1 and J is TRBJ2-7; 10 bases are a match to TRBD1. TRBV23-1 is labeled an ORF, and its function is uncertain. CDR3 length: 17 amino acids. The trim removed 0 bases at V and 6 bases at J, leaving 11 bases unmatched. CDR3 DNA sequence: TGCGCCAGCAGTCAATCGATTTATAAGGGACAGGGGTGCGAGCAGTACTTC. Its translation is CASSQSIYKGQGCEQYF.

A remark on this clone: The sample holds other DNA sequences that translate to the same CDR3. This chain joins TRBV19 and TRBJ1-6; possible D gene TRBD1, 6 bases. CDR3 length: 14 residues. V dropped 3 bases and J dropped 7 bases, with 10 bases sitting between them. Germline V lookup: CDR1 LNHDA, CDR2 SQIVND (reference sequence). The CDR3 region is CASSMGQGNSPLHF. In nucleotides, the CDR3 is TGTGCCAGTAGTATGGGTCAGGGGAATTCACCCCTCCACTTT.

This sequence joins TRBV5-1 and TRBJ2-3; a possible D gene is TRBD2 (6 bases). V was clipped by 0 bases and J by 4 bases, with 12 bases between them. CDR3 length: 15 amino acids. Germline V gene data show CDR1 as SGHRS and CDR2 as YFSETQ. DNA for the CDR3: TGCGCCAGCAGCTTGGAGGGAGGCCCGGCAGATACGCAGTATTTT. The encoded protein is CASSLEGGPADTQYF.

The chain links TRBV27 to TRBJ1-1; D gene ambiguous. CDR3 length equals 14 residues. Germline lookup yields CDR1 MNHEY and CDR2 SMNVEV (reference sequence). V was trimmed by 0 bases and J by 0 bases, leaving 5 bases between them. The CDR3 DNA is TGTGCCAGCAGTTTATCGAGTCTGAACACTGAAGCTTTCTTT. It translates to CASSLSSLNTEAFF.

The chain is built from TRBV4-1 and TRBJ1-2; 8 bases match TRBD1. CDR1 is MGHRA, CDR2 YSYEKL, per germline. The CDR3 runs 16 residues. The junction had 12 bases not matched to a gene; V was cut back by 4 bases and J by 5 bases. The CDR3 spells CASSPRPGRGLYGYTF. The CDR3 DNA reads TGCGCCAGCAGCCCACGGCCCGGCAGGGGGCTTTATGGCTACACCTTC.

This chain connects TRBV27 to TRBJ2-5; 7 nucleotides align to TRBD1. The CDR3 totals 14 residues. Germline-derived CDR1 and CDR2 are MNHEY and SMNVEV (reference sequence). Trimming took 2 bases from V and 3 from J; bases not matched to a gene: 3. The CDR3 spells CASSLEGAKETQYF. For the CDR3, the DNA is TGTGCCAGCAGTTTAGAGGGGGCGAAAGAGACCCAGTACTTC.

This CDR3 is CASSLGGGNTQYF. The DNA of the CDR3 is TGTGCCAGCAGTTTGGGCGGGGGAAATACGCAGTATTTT. This rearrangement joins TRBV12-3 or TRBV12-4 to TRBJ2-3, with 7 positions matching TRBD2. This CDR3 region has 13 residues. Unmatched junction bases numbered 4, after V lost 3 bases and J lost 7 bases.

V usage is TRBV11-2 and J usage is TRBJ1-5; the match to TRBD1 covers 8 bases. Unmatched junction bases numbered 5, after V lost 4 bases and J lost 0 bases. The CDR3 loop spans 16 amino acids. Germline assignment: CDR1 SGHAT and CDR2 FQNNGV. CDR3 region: CASSSGQVYSNQPQHF. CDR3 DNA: TGTGCCAGCAGCTCGGGACAGGTGTATAGCAATCAGCCCCAGCATTTT.

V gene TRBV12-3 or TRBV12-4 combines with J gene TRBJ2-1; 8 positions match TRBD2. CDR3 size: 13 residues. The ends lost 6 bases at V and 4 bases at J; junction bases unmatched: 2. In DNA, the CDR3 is TGTGCCAGCAGGTCTAGCGGGTACAATGAGCAGTTCTTC. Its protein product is CASRSSGYNEQFF.

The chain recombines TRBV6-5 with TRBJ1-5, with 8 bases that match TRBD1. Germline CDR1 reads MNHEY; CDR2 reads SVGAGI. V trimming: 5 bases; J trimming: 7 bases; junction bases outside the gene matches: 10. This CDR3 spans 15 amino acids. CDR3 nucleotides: TGTGCCAGCAGTCCTGGACAGGGTTCGATCCAGCCCCAGCATTTT. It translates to CASSPGQGSIQPQHF.

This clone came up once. CDR3 DNA: TGTGCCGCCACAGCCGCAACTAATGAAAAACTGTTTTTT. Translating it yields CAATAATNEKLFF. The rearrangement joins TRBV10-3 to TRBJ1-4; D uncertain. The V end lost 11 bases, the J end lost 0 bases, and 10 bases lay between the germline ends. Germline values: CDR1 ENHRY, CDR2 SYGVKD. The CDR3 runs 13 residues.

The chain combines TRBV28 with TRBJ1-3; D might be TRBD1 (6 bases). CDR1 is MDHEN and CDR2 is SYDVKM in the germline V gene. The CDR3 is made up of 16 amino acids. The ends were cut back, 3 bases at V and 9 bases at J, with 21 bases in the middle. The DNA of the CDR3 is TGTGCCAGCAGTTTTGGTGGGGGCCGCCTTGGTTCCACCATATATTTT. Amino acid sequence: CASSFGGGRLGSTIYF.

The CDR3 region is CASKDSTTYEQYF. In DNA, the CDR3 is TGTGCCAGCAAGGACAGTACTACCTACGAGCAGTACTTC. The V and J genes are TRBV12-3 or TRBV12-4 and TRBJ2-7, with a tentative D call TRBD1 (6 bases). CDR3 size: 13 residues. The ends were cut back, 7 bases at V and 2 bases at J, with 12 bases in the middle.

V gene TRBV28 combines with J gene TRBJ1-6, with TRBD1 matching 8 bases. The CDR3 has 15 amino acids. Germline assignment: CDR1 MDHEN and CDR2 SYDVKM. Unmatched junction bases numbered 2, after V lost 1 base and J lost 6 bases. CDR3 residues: CASSLYRGSNSPLHF. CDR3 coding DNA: TGTGCCAGCAGTTTATACAGGGGGAGTAATTCACCCCTCCACTTT.

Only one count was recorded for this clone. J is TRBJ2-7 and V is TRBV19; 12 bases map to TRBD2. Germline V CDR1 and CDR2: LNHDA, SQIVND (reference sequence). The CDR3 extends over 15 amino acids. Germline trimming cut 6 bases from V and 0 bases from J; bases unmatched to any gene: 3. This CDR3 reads CASRRLAGDSYEQYF. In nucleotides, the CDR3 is TGTGCCAGTAGAAGACTAGCGGGGGACTCCTACGAGCAGTACTTC.

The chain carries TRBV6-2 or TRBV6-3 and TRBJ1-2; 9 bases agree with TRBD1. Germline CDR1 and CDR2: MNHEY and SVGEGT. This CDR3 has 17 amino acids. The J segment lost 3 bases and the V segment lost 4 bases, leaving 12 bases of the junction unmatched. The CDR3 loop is CASSFIPGTGLDYGYTF. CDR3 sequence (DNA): TGTGCCAGCAGTTTCATCCCTGGGACAGGGTTGGACTATGGCTACACCTTC.

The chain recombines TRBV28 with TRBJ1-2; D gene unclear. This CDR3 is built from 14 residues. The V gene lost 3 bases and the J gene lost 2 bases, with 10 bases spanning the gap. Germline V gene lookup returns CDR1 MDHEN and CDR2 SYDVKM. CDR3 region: CASSFPPRNYGYTF. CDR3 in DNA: TGTGCCAGCAGTTTCCCTCCGAGAAACTATGGCTACACCTTC.

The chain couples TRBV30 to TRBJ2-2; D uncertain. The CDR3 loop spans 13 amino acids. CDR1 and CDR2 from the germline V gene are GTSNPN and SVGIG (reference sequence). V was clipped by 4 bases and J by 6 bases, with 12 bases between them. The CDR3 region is CAWTLGRPGELFF. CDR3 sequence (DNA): TGTGCCTGGACCCTTGGCAGGCCCGGGGAGCTGTTTTTT.

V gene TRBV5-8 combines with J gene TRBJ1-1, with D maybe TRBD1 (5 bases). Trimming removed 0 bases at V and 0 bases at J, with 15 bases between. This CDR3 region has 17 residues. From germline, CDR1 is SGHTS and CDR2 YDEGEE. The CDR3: CASSLVWGEIMNTEAFF. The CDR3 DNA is TGTGCCAGCAGCTTGGTGTGGGGGGAGATCATGAACACTGAAGCTTTCTTT.

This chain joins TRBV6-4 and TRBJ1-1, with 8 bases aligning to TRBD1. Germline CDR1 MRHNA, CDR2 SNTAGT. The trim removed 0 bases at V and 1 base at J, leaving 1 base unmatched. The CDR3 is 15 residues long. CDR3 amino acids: CASSDSRGPNTEAFF. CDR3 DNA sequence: TGTGCCAGCAGTGACTCCAGGGGGCCGAACACTGAAGCTTTCTTT.

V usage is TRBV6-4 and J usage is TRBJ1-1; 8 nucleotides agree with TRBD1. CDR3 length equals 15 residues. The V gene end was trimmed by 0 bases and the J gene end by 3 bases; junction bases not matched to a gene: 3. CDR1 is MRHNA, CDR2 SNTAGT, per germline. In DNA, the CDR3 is TGTGCCAGCAGTGACTCTACAGGGGGGTACACTGAAGCTTTCTTT. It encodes CASSDSTGGYTEAFF.

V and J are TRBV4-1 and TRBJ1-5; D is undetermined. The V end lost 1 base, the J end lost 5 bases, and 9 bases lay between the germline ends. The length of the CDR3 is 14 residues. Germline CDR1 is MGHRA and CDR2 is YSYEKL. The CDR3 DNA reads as TGCGCCAGCAGCCAAGCAACGAGAGATCAGCCCCAGCATTTT. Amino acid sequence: CASSQATRDQPQHF.

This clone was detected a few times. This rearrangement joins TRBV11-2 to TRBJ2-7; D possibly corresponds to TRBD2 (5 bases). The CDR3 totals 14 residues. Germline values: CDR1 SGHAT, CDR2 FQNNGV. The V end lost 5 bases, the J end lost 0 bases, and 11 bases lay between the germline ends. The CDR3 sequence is CASSRYRDSYEQYF. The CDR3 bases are TGTGCCAGCAGCAGGTACCGGGACTCCTACGAGCAGTACTTC.

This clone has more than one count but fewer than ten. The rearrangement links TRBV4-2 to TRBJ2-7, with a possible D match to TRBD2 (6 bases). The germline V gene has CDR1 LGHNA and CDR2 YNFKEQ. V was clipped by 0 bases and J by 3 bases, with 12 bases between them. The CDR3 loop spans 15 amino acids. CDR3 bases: TGTGCCAGCAGCCAAGATATGGGACTGAACTACGAGCAGTACTTC. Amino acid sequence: CASSQDMGLNYEQYF.

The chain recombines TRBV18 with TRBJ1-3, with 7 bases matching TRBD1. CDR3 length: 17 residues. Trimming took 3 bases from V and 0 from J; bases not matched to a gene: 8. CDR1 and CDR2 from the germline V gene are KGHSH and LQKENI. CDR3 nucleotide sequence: TGTGCCAGCTCACCTACGACGGGACAGAGCTCTGGAAACACCATATATTTT. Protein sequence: CASSPTTGQSSGNTIYF.

CDR3 region: CASSLRDRGYEQYF. The CDR3 region has the DNA TGTGCCAGCAGCCTCCGGGACAGGGGGTACGAGCAGTACTTC. The J gene is TRBJ2-7, the V gene TRBV3-1 (or the pseudogene TRBV3-2); TRBD1 agrees at 11 bases. V was pared by 4 bases and J by 4 bases, with 3 bases of the junction left unmatched. Germline loops: CDR1 LGHDT, CDR2 YNNKEL (reference sequence). CDR3 length: 14 amino acids.